The 11 T cell receptor beta chains given below trace back to one sample, sequenced in a study of blood T cell repertoires in COVID-19. Produced via immunoSEQ multiplex PCR; TCRdb's table is partial and in-frame only. This table has under 60,000 clones, about 88% appearing once. The source material was peripheral blood. These receptors all stem from a man aged 60 to 69 with acute or convalescent COVID-19.

The chain couples TRBV10-3 to TRBJ2-7; 7 bases align to TRBD1. CDR1 is ENHRY, CDR2 SYGVKD, per germline. The CDR3 length is 13 residues. V lost 6 bases and J lost 2; bases outside the gene matches: 4. DNA for the CDR3: TGTGCCATCAGCGAGACAGGGACCTACGAGCAGTACTTC. Residues: CAISETGTYEQYF.

The chain has TRBV5-1 and TRBJ2-5, with a tentative D call TRBD1 (6 bases). The length of the CDR3 is 14 residues. The V gene lost 1 base and the J gene lost 0 bases, with 7 bases spanning the gap. Germline V CDR1 and CDR2: SGHRS, YFSETQ. The CDR3 loop is CASSLYRDQETQYF. CDR3 DNA: TGCGCCAGCAGCTTGTACAGGGACCAAGAGACCCAGTACTTC.

This clone was observed a handful of times. The chain is built from TRBV11-2 and TRBJ1-4; D unresolved. The CDR3 extends over 17 amino acids. Germline CDR1 and CDR2: SGHAT and FQNNGV. The V end was cut by 0 bases, the J end by 0 bases, with 11 bases between. The CDR3 DNA is TGTGCCAGCAGCTTAGATCTAGGCTCATCAACTAATGAAAAACTGTTTTTT. Its protein product is CASSLDLGSSTNEKLFF.

V usage is TRBV11-3 and J usage is TRBJ2-1; D call uncertain. V lost 4 bases and J 0 bases, leaving 13 bases between the germline ends. Germline assignment: CDR1 SGHNT and CDR2 YENEEA. The CDR3 loop spans 16 amino acids. CDR3 sequence (DNA): TGTGCCAGCAGCTCGACACAGCACAGCTCCTACAATGAGCAGTTCTTC. Amino acids: CASSSTQHSSYNEQFF.

This clone showed up just a few times. The CDR3 is CASSLIQGGETQYF. The DNA for the CDR3 is TGTGCCAGCAGTCTAATACAGGGTGGGGAGACCCAGTACTTC. The V gene is TRBV27, the J gene TRBJ2-5, with D possibly being TRBD1 (6 bases). CDR3 length equals 14 residues. Germline V CDR1 and CDR2: MNHEY, SMNVEV (reference sequence). The V end was cut by 5 bases, the J end by 5 bases, with 15 bases between.

This clone has just a few counts. This chain connects TRBV19 to TRBJ1-5, with D uncertain. Per the germline V gene, CDR1 is LNHDA and CDR2 is SQIVND (reference sequence). The V end lost 0 bases, the J end lost 3 bases, and 15 bases lay between the germline ends. The CDR3 loop spans 17 amino acids. The CDR3 spells CASSIDRRTIPNQPQHF. Written as DNA, the CDR3 is TGTGCCAGTAGTATAGATCGGCGGACTATACCCAATCAGCCCCAGCATTTT.

This chain links TRBV5-4 with TRBJ2-7; possible D gene TRBD2, 6 bases. From germline, CDR1 is SGHNT and CDR2 YYREEE (reference sequence). Trimming pared 4 bases from V and 0 bases from J, leaving 14 bases between. The CDR3 consists of 15 residues. Written as DNA, the CDR3 is TGTGCCAGCAGCCCCGCGGGACGTGGCTCCTACGAGCAGTACTTC. Translated, it gives CASSPAGRGSYEQYF.

The chain uses TRBV2 and TRBJ2-1; D might be TRBD1 (6 bases). CDR3 size: 13 residues. The V end lost 8 bases, the J end lost 1 base, and 9 bases lay between the germline ends. Germline V gives CDR1 SNHLY, CDR2 FYNNEI. In nucleotides, the CDR3 is TGTGCCAGCGGACAGTTGTCCTACAATGAGCAGTTCTTC. Translated: CASGQLSYNEQFF. The full variable domain, rest sourced from reference TRBV2 and TRBJ2-1, is EPEVTQTPSHQVTQMGQEVILRCVPISNHLYFYWYRQILGQKVEFLVSFYNNEISEKSEIFDDQFSVERPDGSNFTLKIRSTKLEDSAMYFCASGQLSYNEQFFGPGTRLTVL.

CDR3 DNA sequence: TGTGCCAGCTCGCCGATGACTAGCGACAGCCAAGAGACCCAGTACTTC. Translating gives CASSPMTSDSQETQYF. This chain uses TRBV18 with TRBJ2-5; TRBD2 matches at 8 bases. V shed 6 bases, J shed 1 base, and the junction held 10 bases outside the gene matches. CDR1 is KGHSH and CDR2 is LQKENI in the germline V gene. This CDR3 comprises 16 residues.

This chain uses TRBV11-2 with TRBJ2-4; perhaps TRBD1 as D (5 bases). Germline assignment: CDR1 SGHAT and CDR2 FQNNGV. The CDR3 has 16 amino acids. V dropped 2 bases and J dropped 1 base, with 12 bases sitting between them. For the CDR3, the DNA is TGTGCCAGCAGCTTACCGTCAGGGCTGGCCAAAAACATTCAGTACTTC. As protein: CASSLPSGLAKNIQYF.

The V call is TRBV7-9, the J call TRBJ2-7, with D tentatively TRBD1 (5 bases). The germline CDR1 and CDR2 sequences are SEHNR and FQNEAQ (reference sequence). The CDR3 covers 13 residues. V was trimmed by 1 base and J by 3 bases, leaving 7 bases between them. The CDR3 loop is CASSLEGVYEQYF. The CDR3 DNA sequence: TGTGCCAGCAGCTTAGAAGGGGTCTACGAGCAGTACTTC.